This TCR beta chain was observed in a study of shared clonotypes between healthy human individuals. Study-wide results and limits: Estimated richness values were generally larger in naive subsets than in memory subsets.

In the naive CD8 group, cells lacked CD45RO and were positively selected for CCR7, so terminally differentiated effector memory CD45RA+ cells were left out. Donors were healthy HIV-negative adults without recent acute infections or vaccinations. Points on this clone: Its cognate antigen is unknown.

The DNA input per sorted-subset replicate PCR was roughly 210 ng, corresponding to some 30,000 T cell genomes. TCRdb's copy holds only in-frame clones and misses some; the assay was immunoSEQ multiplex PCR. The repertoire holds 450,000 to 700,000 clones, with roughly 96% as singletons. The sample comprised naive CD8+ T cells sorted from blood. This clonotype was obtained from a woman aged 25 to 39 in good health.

The CDR3 nucleotides are TGCAGCGTTGAACCAGGGGAGCGGGAGGGCATCGGGCAGTTCTTC. Translating it yields CSVEPGEREGIGQFF. The chain combines TRBV29-1 with TRBJ2-1; the match to TRBD2 covers 10 bases. There are 15 residues in the CDR3. The trim removed 2 bases at V and 12 bases at J, leaving 13 bases unmatched. Germline-derived CDR1 and CDR2 are SQVTM and ANQGSEA.